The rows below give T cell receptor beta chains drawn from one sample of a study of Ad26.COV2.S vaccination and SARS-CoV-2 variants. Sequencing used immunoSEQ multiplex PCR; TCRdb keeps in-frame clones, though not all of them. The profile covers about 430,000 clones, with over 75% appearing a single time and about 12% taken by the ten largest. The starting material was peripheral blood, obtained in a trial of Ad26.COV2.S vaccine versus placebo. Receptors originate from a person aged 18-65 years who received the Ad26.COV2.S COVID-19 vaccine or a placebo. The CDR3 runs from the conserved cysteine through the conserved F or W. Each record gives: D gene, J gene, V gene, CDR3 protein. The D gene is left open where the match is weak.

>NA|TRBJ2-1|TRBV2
CASSGDWNEQFF
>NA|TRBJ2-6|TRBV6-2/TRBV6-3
CASSKDRLRTGANVLTF
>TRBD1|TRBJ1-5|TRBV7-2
CASRHDRDSDQPQHF
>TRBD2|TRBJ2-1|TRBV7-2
CASGLAANEQFF
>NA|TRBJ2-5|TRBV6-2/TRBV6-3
CASSLDTIQETQYF
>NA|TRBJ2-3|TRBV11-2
CASSAPGGTGTDTQYF
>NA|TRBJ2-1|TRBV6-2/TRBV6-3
CASSYDHRDSGTKNEQFF
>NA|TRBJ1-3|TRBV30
CAWSTGSTGNTIYF
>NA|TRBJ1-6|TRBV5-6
CASSHRTVYNSPLHF
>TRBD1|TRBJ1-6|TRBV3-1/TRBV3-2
CASSQGPGDSRPLHF
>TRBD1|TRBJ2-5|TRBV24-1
CATGTGGMYQETQYF
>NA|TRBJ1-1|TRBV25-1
CASRTNMNTEAFF
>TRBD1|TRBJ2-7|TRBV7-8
CASSTDRSSKYF
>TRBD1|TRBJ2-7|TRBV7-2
CASSVGTGNSGYEQYF
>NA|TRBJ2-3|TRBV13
CASSLVKGSTDTQYF
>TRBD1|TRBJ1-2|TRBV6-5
CASGTGPDGYTF
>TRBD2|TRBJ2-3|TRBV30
CAWTSGSTDTQYF
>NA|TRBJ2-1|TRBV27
CASRGGGGGYNEQFF
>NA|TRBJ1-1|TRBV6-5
CASSYSSGSPTEAFF
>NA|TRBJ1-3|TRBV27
CASRRAGGGAGNTIYF
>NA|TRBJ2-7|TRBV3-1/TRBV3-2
CASSQELRYEQYF
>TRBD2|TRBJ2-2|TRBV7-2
CASSPPSGGYTGELFF
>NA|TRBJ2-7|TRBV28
CASRGAYREASYEQYF
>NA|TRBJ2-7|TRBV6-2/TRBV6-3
CASSATGDTGYAYEQYF
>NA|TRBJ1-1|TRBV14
CASSQTRTARAFF
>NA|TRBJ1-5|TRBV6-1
CASSERGRQPQHF
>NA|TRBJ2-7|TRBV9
CASSVGVNSYEQYF
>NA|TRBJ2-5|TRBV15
CATSRDRGPQETQYF
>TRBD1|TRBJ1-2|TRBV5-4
CASSSARGPDYGYTF
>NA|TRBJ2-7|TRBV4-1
CASSPYHQGAAVYEQYF
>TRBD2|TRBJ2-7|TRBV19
CASIHPGAGGEQYF
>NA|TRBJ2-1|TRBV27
CASSLEHELSHNEQFF
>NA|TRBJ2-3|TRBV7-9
CASSLDAGRLDTQYF
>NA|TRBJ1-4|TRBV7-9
CASSLGDTATNEKLFF
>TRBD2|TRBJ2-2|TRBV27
CASSLTGGPVGELFF
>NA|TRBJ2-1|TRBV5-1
CASSLAIDSHSYNEQFF
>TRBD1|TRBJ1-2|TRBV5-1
CASSLGQGMYGYTF
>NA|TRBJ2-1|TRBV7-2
CASSLWGRGYNEQFF
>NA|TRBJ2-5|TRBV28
CASSLGVSGVYQETQYF
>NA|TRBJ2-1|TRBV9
CASNEPGDGAYNEQFF
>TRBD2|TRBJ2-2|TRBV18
CASSPLGTSGRRSNTGELFF
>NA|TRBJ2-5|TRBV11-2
CASSALSVLETQYF
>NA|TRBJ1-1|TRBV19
CASSIQGKNTEAFF
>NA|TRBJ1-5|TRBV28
CASSPGLRVRNQPQHF
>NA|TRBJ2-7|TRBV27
CASSYRVAYEQYF
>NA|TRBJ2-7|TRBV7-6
CASSLDYNSYEQYF
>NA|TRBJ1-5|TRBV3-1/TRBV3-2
CASSQNGGFNQPQHF
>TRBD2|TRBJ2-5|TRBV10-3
CAISGGTSGSQETQYF
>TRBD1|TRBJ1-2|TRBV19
CASKPQGQGLYGYTF
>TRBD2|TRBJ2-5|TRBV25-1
CASSPAGGGETQYF
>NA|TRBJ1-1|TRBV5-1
CASSPGLNTEAFF
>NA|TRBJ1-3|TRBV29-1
CSAEPIESGNTIYF
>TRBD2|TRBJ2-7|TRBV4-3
CASSQGTSASYEQYF
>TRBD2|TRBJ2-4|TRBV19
CASSPGTSGFFTAKNIQYF
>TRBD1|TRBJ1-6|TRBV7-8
CASSRDRSNSPLHF
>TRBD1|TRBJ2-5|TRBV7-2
CASSADRVTLETQYF
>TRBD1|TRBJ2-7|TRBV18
CASSPRTGSLYEQYF